One sample yielded the 27 T cell receptor beta chains listed below, sequenced in a study of cytomegalovirus exposure and HLA in healthy donors. PCR employed 60 Vbeta and 13 Jbeta primers. Assay: immunoSEQ multiplex PCR; the TCRdb copy retains only in-frame clones and omits some. This table lists 55,000 to 75,000 clones. Sequenced sample: PBMCs. These receptors all come from a male donor in good health and CMV-seronegative.

The V and J genes are TRBV7-9 and TRBJ2-7; 7 bases align to TRBD1. The J segment lost 6 bases and the V segment lost 6 bases, leaving 5 bases of the junction unmatched. This CDR3 spans 12 amino acids. CDR1 and CDR2 (germline): SEHNR, FQNEAQ (reference sequence). CDR3 bases: TGTGCCAGCAGAACTACAGGGGTCGAGCAGTACTTC. This sequence encodes CASRTTGVEQYF.

The J gene is TRBJ1-4, the V gene TRBV6-1; 9 bases are a match to TRBD1. V gave up 4 bases and J gave up 3 bases; unmatched junction bases: 9. Looked up from germline, CDR1 is MNHNS and CDR2 is SASEGT. This CDR3 region has 17 residues. In DNA form, the CDR3 reads TGTGCCAGCAGTGCCTCTTTCACAGGGGGCGCTAATGAAAAACTGTTTTTT. Translated, it gives CASSASFTGGANEKLFF.

In DNA form, the CDR3 reads TGCGCCAGCAACACACAGGGGAACACTGAAGCTTTCTTT. The encoded protein is CASNTQGNTEAFF. The chain couples TRBV10-2 to TRBJ1-1; TRBD1 might be the D (6 bases). Germline values: CDR1 WSHSY, CDR2 SAAADI. The CDR3 is made up of 13 amino acids. Between the trimmed V and J ends, which lost 7 bases and 1 base, there was a span of 10 bases.

V usage is TRBV28 and J usage is TRBJ2-1, with D tentatively TRBD1 (5 bases). CDR3 length: 15 residues. Germline CDR1 is MDHEN and CDR2 is SYDVKM. The ends were cut back, 5 bases at V and 4 bases at J, with 15 bases in the middle. This chain's CDR3 is CASSPPRAGYNEQFF. The CDR3 region has the DNA TGTGCCAGCAGTCCACCTCGGGCAGGGTACAATGAGCAGTTCTTC.

This sequence joins TRBV6-1 and TRBJ1-5, with D hard to call. The CDR3 is 12 residues long. Trimming removed 5 bases from V and 9 bases from J, with 11 bases in between. Germline CDR1 MNHNS, CDR2 SASEGT. The CDR3 DNA is TGTGCCAGCAGTCCACTCCTCTCGCCCCAGCATTTT. Translation: CASSPLLSPQHF.

The rearrangement uses TRBV9 and TRBJ2-1; 8 positions match TRBD2. The CDR3 loop spans 16 amino acids. CDR1 is SGDLS and CDR2 is YYNGEE in the germline V gene. V shed 4 bases and J 0 bases; nucleotides not matched to a gene: 6. The DNA for the CDR3 is TGTGCCAGCAGCCAAGGAAGCGGGAGCTCCTACAATGAGCAGTTCTTC. Translating gives CASSQGSGSSYNEQFF. The complete variable domain, with remaining parts taken from reference TRBV9 and TRBJ2-1, reads DSGVTQTPKHLITATGQRVTLRCSPRSGDLSVYWYQQSLDQGLQFLIQYYNGEERAKGNILERFSAQQFPDLHSELNLSSLELGDSALYFCASSQGSGSSYNEQFFGPGTRLTVL.

This chain connects TRBV6-1 to TRBJ2-7, with TRBD1 matching over 9 bases. J gave up 9 bases and V 6 bases, and 12 bases lay outside the gene matches. This CDR3 is 14 amino acids long. Germline values: CDR1 MNHNS, CDR2 SASEGT. The CDR3 sequence is CASRISGTGWLQYF. As DNA, the CDR3 is TGTGCCAGCAGAATAAGCGGGACAGGGTGGTTGCAGTACTTC.

The V and J genes are TRBV30 and TRBJ1-1; 7 positions agree with TRBD1. J gave up 5 bases and V 0 bases, and 6 bases lay outside the gene matches. The germline gives CDR1 GTSNPN, CDR2 SVGIG (reference sequence). The CDR3 is made up of 14 amino acids. The CDR3 spells CAWSVAGGITEAFF. For the CDR3, the DNA is TGTGCCTGGAGTGTAGCAGGGGGTATTACTGAAGCTTTCTTT.

The chain links TRBV28 to TRBJ1-4; 10 nucleotides line up with TRBD1. In germline, CDR1 is MDHEN, CDR2 SYDVKM. The CDR3 covers 16 residues. V lost 6 bases and J lost 1; bases outside the gene matches: 5. CDR3 DNA sequence: TGTGCCAGCAGCACCGACAGGGGGCTAACTAATGAAAAACTGTTTTTT. This codes for CASSTDRGLTNEKLFF.

The J gene is TRBJ2-1, the V gene TRBV12-5, with TRBD2 matching 11 bases. The CDR3 runs to 17 residues. Germline CDR1 is LGHNT and CDR2 is FRNRAP. Trimming at V came to 3 bases and at J to 3 bases, leaving 7 bases not matched to a gene. Here the CDR3 reads CASGFPTSGKNYNEQFF. DNA of the CDR3: TGTGCTAGTGGTTTTCCGACTAGCGGGAAGAACTACAATGAGCAGTTCTTC.

The CDR3 DNA reads as TGTGCCAGCAGCTTAGCTCTGGAGCAGTTCTTC. Its protein product is CASSLALEQFF. The rearrangement links TRBV7-2 to TRBJ2-1; D is unclear. The germline V and J ends were trimmed by 0 bases and 10 bases, with 4 bases remaining between them. This CDR3 contains 11 residues. The germline V gene has CDR1 SGHTA and CDR2 FQGNSA. Full variable domain (remainder filled in from reference TRBV7-2 and TRBJ2-1): GAGVSQSPSNKVTEKGKDVELRCDPISGHTALYWYRQSLGQGLEFLIYFQGNSAPDKSGLPSDRFSAERTGGSVSTLTIQRTQQEDSAVYLCASSLALEQFFGPGTRLTVL.

V is TRBV9 and J is TRBJ2-5; 8 bases are a match to TRBD1. V shed 0 bases, J shed 2 bases, and the junction held 3 bases outside the gene matches. From germline, CDR1 is SGDLS and CDR2 YYNGEE. The CDR3 is 15 amino acids. The chain's CDR3 is CASSVDRGSQETQYF. CDR3 sequence (DNA): TGTGCCAGCAGCGTAGACAGGGGGTCTCAAGAGACCCAGTACTTC.

The V call is TRBV6-1, the J call TRBJ1-1; no definite D call. V shed 4 bases and J shed 1 base, with 10 bases lying between them. CDR3 length: 14 residues. Germline CDR1 is MNHNS and CDR2 is SASEGT. The CDR3 DNA reads TGTGCCAGCAGTGCCCGACAACGGAACACTGAAGCTTTCTTT. Translating it yields CASSARQRNTEAFF.

This chain links TRBV19 with TRBJ1-1, with D unresolved. CDR1 and CDR2 (germline): LNHDA, SQIVND (reference sequence). Trimming removed 6 bases from V and 0 bases from J, with 14 bases in between. The CDR3 runs 15 residues. The chain's CDR3 is CASRLWRGMNTEAFF. The CDR3 bases are TGTGCCAGTAGGTTATGGCGAGGGATGAACACTGAAGCTTTCTTT.

The V gene is TRBV7-2, the J gene TRBJ2-7; TRBD2 might be the D (7 bases). CDR1 SGHTA and CDR2 FQGNSA come from the germline V gene. V lost 1 base, J lost 2 bases, and 12 bases lay in between. CDR3 size: 15 residues. For the CDR3, the DNA is TGTGCCAGCAGCTTAGGGGGGGGCGGTGCCTACGAGCAGTACTTC. It encodes CASSLGGGGAYEQYF.

The chain joins TRBV4-1 to TRBJ2-7, with TRBD1 matching over 9 bases. V dropped 4 bases and J dropped 2; count of bases not matched to a gene: 9. Germline V CDR1 and CDR2: MGHRA, YSYEKL. The CDR3 spans 16 residues. The DNA for the CDR3 is TGCGCCAGCAGCCTTGCCCCCGGGACAGGGCCCTACGAGCAGTACTTC. Protein sequence: CASSLAPGTGPYEQYF.

This sequence joins TRBV6-1 and TRBJ2-7, with TRBD1 matching over 7 bases. CDR1 MNHNS and CDR2 SASEGT come from the germline V gene. This CDR3 is 13 amino acids long. V was pared by 8 bases and J by 2 bases, with 6 bases of the junction left unmatched. For the CDR3, the DNA is TGTGCCAGCGACGTCCAGGGGGCCTACGAGCAGTACTTC. Translated: CASDVQGAYEQYF.

The J gene is TRBJ1-2, the V gene TRBV2, with TRBD1 as a possible D gene (5 bases). Germline loops: CDR1 SNHLY, CDR2 FYNNEI. The germline V and J ends were trimmed by 3 bases and 6 bases, with 11 bases remaining between them. The CDR3 contains 13 residues. CDR3 sequence: CASSEWGMDGYTF. For the CDR3, the DNA is TGTGCCAGCAGTGAGTGGGGCATGGATGGCTACACCTTC.

The gene calls are TRBV7-6 and TRBJ1-5, with a tentative D call TRBD1 (5 bases). CDR1 is SGHVS, CDR2 FNYEAQ, per germline. This CDR3 is 14 amino acids long. V was pared by 0 bases and J by 2 bases, with 5 bases between. The CDR3 DNA reads TGTGCCAGCAGCTTAGCAGGGGGCAATCAGCCCCAGCATTTT. Translating gives CASSLAGGNQPQHF.

V and J are TRBV7-9 and TRBJ2-7; D not resolved. CDR1 and CDR2 (germline): SEHNR, FQNEAQ (reference sequence). With 5 bases removed from V and 3 bases from J, the gap between germline ends came to 14 bases. The CDR3 is 14 residues long. The CDR3 DNA reads as TGTGCCAGCAGCCCTGCCGGAGCCCTCTACGAGCAGTACTTC. Translated, it gives CASSPAGALYEQYF.

The J gene is TRBJ2-7, the V gene TRBV15; 10 bases agree with TRBD1. CDR1 LNHNV and CDR2 YYDKDF come from the germline V gene (reference sequence). V trimming: 3 bases; J trimming: 5 bases; junction bases outside the gene matches: 4. This CDR3 contains 14 residues. CDR3 in amino acids: CATSRGQGTHEQYF. The DNA for the CDR3 is TGTGCCACCAGCAGGGGACAGGGGACCCACGAGCAGTACTTC.

The chain employs TRBV19 and TRBJ2-1, with D perhaps matching TRBD1 (5 bases). Per germline, CDR1 LNHDA and CDR2 SQIVND (reference sequence). Trimming removed 1 base from V and 5 bases from J, with 9 bases in between. CDR3 length: 14 residues. This chain's CDR3 is CASSIGQLDNEQFF. CDR3 DNA sequence: TGTGCCAGTAGTATAGGACAGCTGGACAATGAGCAGTTCTTC.

V usage is TRBV7-9 and J usage is TRBJ2-1; D not resolved. Germline CDR1 and CDR2: SEHNR and FQNEAQ (reference sequence). This CDR3 is built from 12 residues. V lost 1 base to trimming and J lost 12 bases, with 10 bases between them. The CDR3 DNA sequence: TGTGCCAGCAGCTTAGTCGCCCCGGGGCAGTTCTTC. It translates to CASSLVAPGQFF.

The gene calls are TRBV7-2 and TRBJ2-7; D might be TRBD2 (6 bases). Trimming shortened V by 1 base and J by 0 bases, and 7 bases separated the two germline ends. The CDR3 extends over 14 amino acids. Germline CDR1 is SGHTA and CDR2 is FQGNSA. The CDR3 loop is CASSLGGDSYEQYF. In DNA, the CDR3 is TGTGCCAGCAGCTTAGGGGGGGACTCCTACGAGCAGTACTTC. The variable domain in full, completed from reference TRBV7-2 and TRBJ2-7, reads GAGVSQSPSNKVTEKGKDVELRCDPISGHTALYWYRQSLGQGLEFLIYFQGNSAPDKSGLPSDRFSAERTGGSVSTLTIQRTQQEDSAVYLCASSLGGDSYEQYFGPGTRLTVT.

The CDR3 nucleotides read TGTGCCAGCAGTGAATGGCCAGGCGGCAATCAGCCCCAGCATTTT. Its protein is CASSEWPGGNQPQHF. The chain combines TRBV6-1 with TRBJ1-5, with D hard to call. V was pared by 2 bases and J by 2 bases, with 10 bases between. The CDR3 extends over 15 amino acids. The germline gives CDR1 MNHNS, CDR2 SASEGT.

The chain combines TRBV7-3 with TRBJ2-7; 15 bases map to TRBD2. The V gene's germline CDR1 is SGHTA and CDR2 FQGTGA. The CDR3 has 17 amino acids. V shed 5 bases and J 5 bases; nucleotides not matched to a gene: 10. The CDR3 is CASSHGTSGGPRDEQYF. In nucleotides, the CDR3 is TGTGCCAGCAGCCATGGGACTAGCGGGGGGCCCAGGGACGAGCAGTACTTC. The whole variable domain, remainder taken from reference TRBV7-3 and TRBJ2-7, is GAGVSQTPSNKVTEKGKYVELRCDPISGHTALYWYRQSLGQGPEFLIYFQGTGAADDSGLPNDRFFAVRPEGSVSTLKIQRTERGDSAVYLCASSHGTSGGPRDEQYFGPGTRLTVT.

The chain uses TRBV5-1 and TRBJ2-2; 7 nucleotides match TRBD1. V shed 4 bases and J 0 bases; nucleotides not matched to a gene: 3. From germline, CDR1 is SGHRS and CDR2 YFSETQ. CDR3 length equals 15 residues. The CDR3 region is CASSPGTANTGELFF. CDR3 nucleotide sequence: TGCGCCAGCAGCCCCGGGACAGCGAACACCGGGGAGCTGTTTTTT.